One sample yielded the 6 T cell receptor beta chains listed below, sequenced in a study of blood T cell repertoires in COVID-19. TCRdb keeps only in-frame clones here, not all; method: immunoSEQ multiplex PCR. The data contain some 80,000 clones, 90% of them singletons. The sequenced sample consisted of peripheral blood. The source is a woman over 75 with active or convalescent COVID-19.

The chain employs TRBV23-1 and TRBJ2-2; D may be TRBD2 (6 bases). TRBV23-1 is given ORF status, its function remaining uncertain. The CDR3 extends over 16 amino acids. The V end lost 0 bases, the J end lost 1 base, and 9 bases lay between the germline ends. In DNA, the CDR3 is TGCGCCAGCAGTCAATCGTGGAGGGTGAACACCGGGGAGCTGTTTTTT. Protein: CASSQSWRVNTGELFF.

This clone has just one count. The chain couples TRBV6-5 to TRBJ1-2; perhaps TRBD1 as D (6 bases). The CDR3 is 16 residues long. Germline V gene sequence: CDR1 MNHEY, CDR2 SVGAGI. V was shortened by 2 bases and J by 3 bases, with 16 bases between the two germline ends. CDR3 loop: CASSYLNLGAYYGYTF. DNA for the CDR3: TGTGCCAGCAGTTACCTAAACTTGGGGGCGTACTATGGCTACACCTTC.

V usage is TRBV19 and J usage is TRBJ1-6; D remains ambiguous. The germline V gene has CDR1 LNHDA and CDR2 SQIVND (reference sequence). The CDR3 runs to 12 residues. Trimming removed 6 bases at V and 7 bases at J, with 7 bases between. The CDR3 DNA reads as TGTGCCAGTAGCAAAGAGAATTCACCCCTCCACTTT. Amino acid sequence: CASSKENSPLHF.

This chain joins TRBV2 and TRBJ1-2; D gene uncertain. V lost 6 bases, J lost 4 bases, and 18 bases lay in between. Germline values: CDR1 SNHLY, CDR2 FYNNEI. The CDR3 spans 15 residues. CDR3 residues: CASRMNTFSGYGYTF. CDR3 bases: TGTGCCAGCAGAATGAACACGTTCAGCGGCTATGGCTACACCTTC.

The J gene is TRBJ2-7, the V gene TRBV7-2; 9 bases line up with TRBD1. V shed 6 bases, J shed 7 bases, and the junction held 13 bases outside the gene matches. The V gene's germline CDR1 is SGHTA and CDR2 FQGNSA. The CDR3 consists of 15 residues. The CDR3 loop reads CASSSTGTGTREQYF. The DNA of the CDR3 is TGTGCCAGCAGTTCTACCGGGACAGGGACGAGGGAGCAGTACTTC.

This chain links TRBV19 with TRBJ2-1; 11 bases match TRBD1. The CDR3 has 18 residues. The germline gives CDR1 LNHDA, CDR2 SQIVND (reference sequence). V gave up 3 bases and J gave up 0 bases; unmatched junction bases: 7. CDR3 bases: TGTGCCAGTAGTATGCGGACAGGGGGCAAGAGCTCCTACAATGAGCAGTTCTTC. As protein: CASSMRTGGKSSYNEQFF. Complete variable domain (other parts from reference TRBV19 and TRBJ2-1): DGGITQSPKYLFRKEGQNVTLSCEQNLNHDAMYWYRQDPGQGLRLIYYSQIVNDFQKGDIAEGYSVSREKKESFPLTVTSAQKNPTAFYLCASSMRTGGKSSYNEQFFGPGTRLTVL.